This TCR beta chain was sequenced for a study of beta chain features in type 1 diabetes. In its sample, this clone was seen many times. No antigen is known for it. Germline V lookup: CDR1 SEHNR, CDR2 FQNEAQ (reference sequence). V lost 6 bases and J lost 0; bases outside the gene matches: 8. The CDR3 runs to 16 residues. Study-level points and caveats: VDJ junctions from type 1 diabetes patients carried fewer insertions and larger deletions. Patients showed naive, central memory and Treg TCRB repertoires that appeared more similar than those of healthy donors.

Isolated RNA was reverse transcribed in full, so expressed TCRB transcripts were sequenced. Sequencing was performed with immunoSEQ multiplex PCR; in TCRdb, only in-frame clones are kept and a portion is missing. The sample includes around 300,000 clones, 7% to 9% of them seen just once. This TCR was sampled from a woman aged 18-30 years in good health. The source material was central memory CD4+ T cells from blood. The rearrangement uses TRBV7-9 and TRBJ2-1; TRBD2 matches at 7 bases. The CDR3 loop is CASRNPSGSSYNEQFF. For the CDR3, the DNA is TGTGCCAGCAGAAACCCTAGCGGAAGCTCCTACAATGAGCAGTTCTTC. The complete variable domain, with remaining parts taken from reference TRBV7-9 and TRBJ2-1, reads DTGVSQNPRHKITKRGQNVTFRCDPISEHNRLYWYRQTLGQGPEFLTYFQNEAQLEKSRLLSDRFSAERPKGSFSTLEIQRTEQGDSAMYLCASRNPSGSSYNEQFFGPGTRLTVL.